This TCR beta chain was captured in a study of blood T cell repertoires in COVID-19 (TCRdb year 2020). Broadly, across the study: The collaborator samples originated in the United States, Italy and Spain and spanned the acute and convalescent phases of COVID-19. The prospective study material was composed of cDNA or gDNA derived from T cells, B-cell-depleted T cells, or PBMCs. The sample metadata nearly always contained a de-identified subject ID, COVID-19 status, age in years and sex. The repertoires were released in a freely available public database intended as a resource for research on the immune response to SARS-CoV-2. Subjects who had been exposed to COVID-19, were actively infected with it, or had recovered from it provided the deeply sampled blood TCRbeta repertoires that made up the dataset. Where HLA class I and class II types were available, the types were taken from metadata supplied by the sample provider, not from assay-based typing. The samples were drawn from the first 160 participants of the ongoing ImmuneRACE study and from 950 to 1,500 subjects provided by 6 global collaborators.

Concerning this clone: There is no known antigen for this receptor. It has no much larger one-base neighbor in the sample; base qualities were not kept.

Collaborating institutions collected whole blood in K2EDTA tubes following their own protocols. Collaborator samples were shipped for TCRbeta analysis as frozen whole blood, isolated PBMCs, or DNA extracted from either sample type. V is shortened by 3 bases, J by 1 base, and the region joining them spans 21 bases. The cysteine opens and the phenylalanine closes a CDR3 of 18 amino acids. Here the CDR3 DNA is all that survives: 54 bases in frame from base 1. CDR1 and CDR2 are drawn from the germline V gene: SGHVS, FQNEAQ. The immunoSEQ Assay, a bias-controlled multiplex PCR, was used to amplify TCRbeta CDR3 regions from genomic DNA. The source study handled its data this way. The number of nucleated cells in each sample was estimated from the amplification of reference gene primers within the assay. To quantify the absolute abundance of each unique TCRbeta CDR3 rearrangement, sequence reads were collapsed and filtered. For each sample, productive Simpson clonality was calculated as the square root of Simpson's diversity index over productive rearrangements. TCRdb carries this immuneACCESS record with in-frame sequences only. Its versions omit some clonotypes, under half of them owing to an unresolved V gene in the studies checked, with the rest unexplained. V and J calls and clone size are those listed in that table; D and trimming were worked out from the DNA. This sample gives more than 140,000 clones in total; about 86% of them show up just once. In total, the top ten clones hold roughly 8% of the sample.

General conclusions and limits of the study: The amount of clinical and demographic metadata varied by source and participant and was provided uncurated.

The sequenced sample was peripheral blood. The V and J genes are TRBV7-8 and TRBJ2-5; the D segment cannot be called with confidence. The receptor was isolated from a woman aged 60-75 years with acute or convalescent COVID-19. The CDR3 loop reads CASSFSLSQFRFQETQYF. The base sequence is TGTGCCAGCAGCTTTAGCTTAAGTCAGTTCAGATTCCAAGAGACCCAGTACTTC.